A selection of T cell receptor beta chains follows, all from one sample in a study of blood T cell repertoires in COVID-19. Produced via immunoSEQ multiplex PCR; TCRdb's table is partial and in-frame only. The sample lists under 95,000 clones; around 87% were seen once. Sequenced sample: peripheral blood. Receptor source: a human donor with acute or convalescent COVID-19. The donor label of this sample is uncertain. CDR3s include the opening cysteine and the closing phenylalanine or tryptophan. A D gene is named only where the DNA matches it firmly. Clone size appears in some rows only: once, few, many, or a class for an expanded clone.

-	TRBJ2-7	TRBD1	TRBV9	CASSAFPGQGTYEQYF	TGTGCCAGCAGCGCCTTTCCGGGACAGGGGACCTACGAGCAGTACTTC
-	TRBJ2-1	-	TRBV12-3/TRBV12-4	CASSLRGDEQFF	TGTGCCAGCAGTTTAAGGGGCGATGAGCAGTTCTTC
-	TRBJ2-5	-	TRBV4-1	CASSPIPNREWETQYF	TGCGCCAGCAGCCCCATCCCTAACAGGGAATGGGAGACCCAGTACTTC
few	TRBJ1-1	-	TRBV2	CASSGQAGTEAFF	TGTGCCAGCAGTGGACAGGCCGGGACTGAAGCTTTCTTT
few	TRBJ2-3	TRBD2	TRBV3-1/TRBV3-2	CASSPSGRRKDTQYF	TGTGCCAGCAGCCCTAGCGGGCGGAGAAAAGATACGCAGTATTTT
-	TRBJ1-1	TRBD1	TRBV28	CAIRTGNTEAFF	TGTGCCATCAGGACAGGGAACACTGAAGCTTTCTTT
-	TRBJ1-1	TRBD1	TRBV19	CASSISPGQGSAFF	TGTGCCAGTAGTATCTCTCCGGGACAGGGGTCTGCTTTCTTT
-	TRBJ1-1	-	TRBV7-9	CASSLRAGETEAFF	TGTGCCAGCAGCTTAAGGGCAGGGGAAACTGAAGCTTTCTTT
-	TRBJ1-2	-	TRBV7-9	CASSLVGQGSYGYTF	TGTGCCAGCAGCTTAGTGGGGCAGGGGTCCTATGGCTACACCTTC
-	TRBJ1-3	-	TRBV7-2	CASSLVGSGNTIYF	TGTGCCAGCAGCTTAGTCGGCTCTGGAAACACCATATATTTT
-	TRBJ2-3	TRBD2	TRBV6-2/TRBV6-3	CASSYLAGVPGTDTQYF	TGTGCCAGCAGTTACTTAGCGGGGGTACCTGGCACAGATACGCAGTATTTT
-	TRBJ1-2	-	TRBV6-5	CASRPLLDSRDGYTF	TGTGCCAGCAGACCACTTTTGGACAGTCGCGATGGCTACACCTTC
-	TRBJ2-1	-	TRBV11-3	CASSFEGAYNEQFF	TGTGCCAGCAGCTTTGAGGGGGCCTACAATGAGCAGTTCTTC
-	TRBJ1-2	TRBD1	TRBV6-6	CASSYGTGGPYGYTF	TGTGCCAGCAGTTATGGGACAGGGGGCCCCTATGGCTACACCTTC
-	TRBJ2-7	-	TRBV20-1	CSARQDYEQYF	TGCAGTGCCCGACAGGACTACGAGCAGTACTTC
-	TRBJ2-3	TRBD2	TRBV2	CASQAGGGTDTQYF	TGTGCCAGCCAAGCGGGGGGGGGCACAGATACGCAGTATTTT
-	TRBJ1-2	TRBD1	TRBV30	CAWSSEPQGAVNGYTF	TGTGCCTGGAGTTCGGAGCCTCAGGGGGCGGTGAATGGCTACACCTTC
once	TRBJ1-2	-	TRBV4-3	CASSQEGDRIYGYTF	TGCGCCAGCAGCCAAGAGGGCGACAGGATCTATGGCTACACCTTC
few	TRBJ1-5	-	TRBV4-2	CASGRGSNQPQHF	TGTGCCAGCGGGAGGGGTAGCAATCAGCCCCAGCATTTT
-	TRBJ2-3	-	TRBV27	CASKGLGGPMDTQYF	TGTGCCAGCAAGGGGTTGGGCGGCCCCATGGATACGCAGTATTTT
-	TRBJ2-5	-	TRBV3-1/TRBV3-2	CASSSVPGETQYF	TGTGCCAGCAGCTCCGTCCCAGGAGAGACCCAGTACTTC
-	TRBJ1-1	-	TRBV5-1	CASSLGGGINEAFF	TGCGCCAGCAGCTTGGGAGGCGGTATTAATGAAGCTTTCTTT
once	TRBJ2-7	TRBD1	TRBV28	CASSTTGQYPNEQYF	TGTGCCAGCAGTACGACAGGGCAGTACCCCAACGAGCAGTACTTC
once	TRBJ2-1	TRBD1	TRBV10-3	CAIRTTGGSYNEQFF	TGTGCCATCAGAACGACAGGGGGTTCCTACAATGAGCAGTTCTTC
-	TRBJ2-2	-	TRBV11-2	CASSFRQDTGELFF	TGTGCCAGCAGCTTCCGACAGGACACCGGGGAGCTGTTTTTT